This T cell receptor beta chain was retrieved from a study of CD8 T cells in ankylosing spondylitis. Each TCR beta library was made by quantitative 5'-RACE that incorporated molecular barcodes. TCRdb re-called the 5' RACE reads through MiXCR, storing one row per CDR3 protein. The table records some 840,000 distinct CDR3 sequences, over 9.5% of them present only once. Germline V CDR1 and CDR2: SGHAT, FQDESV (reference sequence). Trimming removed 5 bases at V and 4 bases at J, with 26 bases between. The CDR3 sequence is 19 residues long. Turning to this clonotype: Its specificity is unknown.

General observations from the study: The disease-linked clones had a CD8+ phenotype and low blood frequencies. Ankylosing spondylitis blood appeared to be characterized by a TCR beta motif of 7 to 9 highly homologous variants. Matched ankylosing spondylitis synovial fluid reportedly contained a significantly enriched population of disease-linked clones. Reactive arthritis synovial fluid and blood previously showed some of these motif variants.

The source of this sequence is a male donor with ankylosing spondylitis. The sample consisted of blood, either unsorted or a sorted T cell fraction (not recorded which). The chain couples TRBV11-1 to TRBJ2-2, with TRBD1 as a possible D gene (5 bases). This CDR3 is CASSPSFRVYGVITGELFF. In nucleotides, the CDR3 is TGTGCCAGCAGCCCGAGCTTCAGGGTTTATGGTGTGATCACCGGGGAGCTGTTTTTT.